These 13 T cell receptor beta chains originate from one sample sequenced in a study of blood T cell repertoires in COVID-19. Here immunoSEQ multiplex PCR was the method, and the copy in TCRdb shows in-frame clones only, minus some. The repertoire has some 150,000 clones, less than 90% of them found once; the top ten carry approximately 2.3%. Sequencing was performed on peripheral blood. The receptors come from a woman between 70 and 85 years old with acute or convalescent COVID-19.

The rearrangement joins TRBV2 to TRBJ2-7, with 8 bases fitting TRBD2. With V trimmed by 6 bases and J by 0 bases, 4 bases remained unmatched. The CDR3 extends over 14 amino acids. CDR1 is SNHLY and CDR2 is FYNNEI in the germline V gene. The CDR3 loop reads CASRERGYSYEQYV. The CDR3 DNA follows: TGTGCCAGCAGGGAGCGGGGGTACTCCTACGAGCAGTACGTC.

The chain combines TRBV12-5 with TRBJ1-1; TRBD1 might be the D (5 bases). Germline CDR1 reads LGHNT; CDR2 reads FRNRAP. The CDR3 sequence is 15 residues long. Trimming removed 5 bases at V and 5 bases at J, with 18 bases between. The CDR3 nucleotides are TGTGCTAGTGGTCCCCGGGGGGTAGCGTGGACTGAAGCTTTCTTT. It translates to CASGPRGVAWTEAFF.

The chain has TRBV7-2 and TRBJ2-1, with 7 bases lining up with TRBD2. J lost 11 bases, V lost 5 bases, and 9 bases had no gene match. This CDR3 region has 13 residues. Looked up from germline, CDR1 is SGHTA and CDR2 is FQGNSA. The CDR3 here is CASSPSPSGKQFF. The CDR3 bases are TGTGCCAGCAGCCCCAGCCCTAGCGGTAAGCAGTTCTTC.

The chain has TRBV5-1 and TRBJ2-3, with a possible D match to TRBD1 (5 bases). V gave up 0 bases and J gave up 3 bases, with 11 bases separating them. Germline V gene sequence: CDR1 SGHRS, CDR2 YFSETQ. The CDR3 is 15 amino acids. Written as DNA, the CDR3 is TGCGCCAGCAGCTTGGCGTCGACAGTGACAGATACGCAGTATTTT. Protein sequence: CASSLASTVTDTQYF.

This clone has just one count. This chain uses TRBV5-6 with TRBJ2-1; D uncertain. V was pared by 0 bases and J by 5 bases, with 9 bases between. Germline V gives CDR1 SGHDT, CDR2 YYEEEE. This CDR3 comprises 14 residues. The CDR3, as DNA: TGTGCCAGCAGCTTGGGGTCCCTAAACAATGAGCAGTTCTTC. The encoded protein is CASSLGSLNNEQFF.

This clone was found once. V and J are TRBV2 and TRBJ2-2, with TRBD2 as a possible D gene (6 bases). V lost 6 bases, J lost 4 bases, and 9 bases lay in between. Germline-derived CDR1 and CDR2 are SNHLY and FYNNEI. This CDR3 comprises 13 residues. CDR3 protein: CASSRTITGELFF. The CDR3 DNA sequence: TGTGCCAGCAGCCGGACTATCACCGGGGAGCTGTTTTTT. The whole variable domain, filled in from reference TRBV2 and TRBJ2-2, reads EPEVTQTPSHQVTQMGQEVILRCVPISNHLYFYWYRQILGQKVEFLVSFYNNEISEKSEIFDDQFSVERPDGSNFTLKIRSTKLEDSAMYFCASSRTITGELFFGEGSRLTVL.

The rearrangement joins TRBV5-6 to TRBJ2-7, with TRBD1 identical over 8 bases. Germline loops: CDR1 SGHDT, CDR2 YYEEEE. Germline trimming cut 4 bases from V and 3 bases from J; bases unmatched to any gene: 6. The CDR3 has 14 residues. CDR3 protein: CASSRTGPFYEQYF. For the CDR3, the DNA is TGTGCCAGCAGCCGGACAGGGCCGTTCTACGAGCAGTACTTC.

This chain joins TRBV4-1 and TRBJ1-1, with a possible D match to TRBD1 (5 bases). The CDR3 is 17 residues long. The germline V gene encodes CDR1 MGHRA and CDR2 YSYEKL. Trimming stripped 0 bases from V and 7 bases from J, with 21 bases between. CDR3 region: CASSQDFRAIGSNEAFF. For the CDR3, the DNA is TGCGCCAGCAGCCAAGATTTCAGGGCCATTGGATCCAATGAAGCTTTCTTT.

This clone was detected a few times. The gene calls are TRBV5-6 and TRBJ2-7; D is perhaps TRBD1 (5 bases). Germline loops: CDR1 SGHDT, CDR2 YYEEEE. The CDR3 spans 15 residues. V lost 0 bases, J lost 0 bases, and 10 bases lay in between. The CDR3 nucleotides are TGTGCCAGCAGCTTGGAAACAGGTCTCTCCTACGAGCAGTACTTC. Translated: CASSLETGLSYEQYF. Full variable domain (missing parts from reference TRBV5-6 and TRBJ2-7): DAGVTQSPTHLIKTRGQQVTLRCSPKSGHDTVSWYQQALGQGPQFIFQYYEEEERQRGNFPDRFSGHQFPNYSSELNVNALLLGDSALYLCASSLETGLSYEQYFGPGTRLTVT.

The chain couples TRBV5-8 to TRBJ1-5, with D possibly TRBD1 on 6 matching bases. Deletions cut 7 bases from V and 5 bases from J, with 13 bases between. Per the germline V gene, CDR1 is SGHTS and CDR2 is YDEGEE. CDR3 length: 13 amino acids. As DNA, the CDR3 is TGTGCCAGCCGTGGGGGCGGCTATCAGCCCCAGCATTTT. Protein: CASRGGGYQPQHF.

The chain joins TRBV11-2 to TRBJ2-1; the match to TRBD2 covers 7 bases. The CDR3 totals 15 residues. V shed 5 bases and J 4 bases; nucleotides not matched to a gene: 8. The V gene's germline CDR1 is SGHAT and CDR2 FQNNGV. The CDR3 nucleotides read TGTGCCAGCAGCCCCCGGCTAGCGGTTTACAATGAGCAGTTCTTC. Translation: CASSPRLAVYNEQFF.

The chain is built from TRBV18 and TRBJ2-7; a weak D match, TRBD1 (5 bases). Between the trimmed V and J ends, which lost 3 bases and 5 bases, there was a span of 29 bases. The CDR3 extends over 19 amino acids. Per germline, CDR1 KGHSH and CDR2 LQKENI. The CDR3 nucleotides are TGTGCCAGCTCACCCTACGACAGAAGGGGCCCCCTTTACTTTGACGAGCAGTACGTC. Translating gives CASSPYDRRGPLYFDEQYV.

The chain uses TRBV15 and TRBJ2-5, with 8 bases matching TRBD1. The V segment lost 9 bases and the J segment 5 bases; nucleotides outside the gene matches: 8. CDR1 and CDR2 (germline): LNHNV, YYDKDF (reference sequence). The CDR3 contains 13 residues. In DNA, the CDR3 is TGTGCCACGGGCAGGGGGCGCTTTGAGACCCAGTACTTC. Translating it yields CATGRGRFETQYF. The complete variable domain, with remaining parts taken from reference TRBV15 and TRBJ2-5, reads DAMVIQNPRYQVTQFGKPVTLSCSQTLNHNVMYWYQQKSSQAPKLLFHYYDKDFNNEADTPDNFQSRRPNTSFCFLDIRSPGLGDTAMYLCATGRGRFETQYFGPGTRLLVL.